This passage covers 28 T cell receptor beta chains from one sample sequenced in a study of blood T cell repertoires in COVID-19. TCRdb's table, derived via immunoSEQ multiplex PCR, lists solely in-frame clones and lacks some. The repertoire consists of hundreds of thousands of clones, with around nine tenths occurring once and the leading ten covering about 2.1%. Sequenced material: peripheral blood. The source of these receptors is a middle-aged woman who had recovered from COVID-19.

The chain uses TRBV12-3 or TRBV12-4 and TRBJ2-1, with TRBD1 as a possible D gene (6 bases). The CDR3 contains 13 residues. The V gene lost 3 bases and the J gene lost 7 bases, with 10 bases spanning the gap. The CDR3 is CASSFVRGNEQFF. CDR3 coding DNA: TGTGCCAGCAGTTTTGTCAGGGGAAATGAGCAGTTCTTC.

This clone was seen only a few times. The chain is built from TRBV6-1 and TRBJ1-2; D remains ambiguous. The germline CDR1 and CDR2 sequences are MNHNS and SASEGT. The V end lost 1 base, the J end lost 0 bases, and 12 bases lay between the germline ends. The CDR3 is 16 amino acids. The CDR3 loop is CASSEESSSSNYGYTF. The CDR3 DNA is TGTGCCAGCAGTGAAGAGTCCTCTAGCTCTAACTATGGCTACACCTTC.

This clone occurred a few times. The genes are TRBV7-8 and TRBJ1-6; D uncertain. The CDR3 length is 14 residues. CDR1 is SGHVS and CDR2 is FQNEAQ in the germline V gene. The ends were cut back, 2 bases at V and 10 bases at J, with 12 bases in the middle. This chain's CDR3 is CASSLIPRESPLHF. In DNA, the CDR3 is TGTGCCAGCAGCTTAATTCCGAGGGAATCACCCCTCCACTTT.

This clone was picked up one time. The chain combines TRBV14 with TRBJ2-7; 8 nucleotides align to TRBD1. The CDR3 extends over 15 amino acids. Germline V gene sequence: CDR1 SGHDN, CDR2 FVKESK. V lost 3 bases, J lost 3 bases, and 7 bases stayed unmatched. CDR3 sequence (DNA): TGTGCCAGCAGCCACGACAGGGGAAGGGACTACGAGCAGTACTTC. The encoded protein is CASSHDRGRDYEQYF.

A single count supports this clone. This sequence joins TRBV11-2 and TRBJ2-3; a possible D gene is TRBD2 (7 bases). V was trimmed by 2 bases and J by 3 bases, leaving 12 bases between them. CDR3 size: 15 residues. CDR1 and CDR2 from the germline V gene are SGHAT and FQNNGV. Here the CDR3 DNA reads TGTGCCAGCAGCTTACTAGGGGGGGTAACAGATACGCAGTATTTT. Translating gives CASSLLGGVTDTQYF.

The rearrangement links TRBV4-1 to TRBJ2-2; D is unresolved. The CDR3 spans 18 residues. The germline V gene has CDR1 MGHRA and CDR2 YSYEKL. V shed 1 base and J shed 0 bases, with 15 bases lying between them. The CDR3 coding sequence is TGCGCCAGCAGCCAAGTCTCTGTGGGCGTAGCGAACACCGGGGAGCTGTTTTTT. Translation: CASSQVSVGVANTGELFF.

The chain joins TRBV6-5 to TRBJ1-1; perhaps TRBD1 as D (5 bases). Germline-derived CDR1 and CDR2 are MNHEY and SVGAGI. The CDR3 loop spans 13 amino acids. With 5 bases removed from V and 11 bases from J, the gap between germline ends came to 18 bases. In nucleotides, the CDR3 is TGTGCCAGCAGTACTGGTCCCTCGGAGGGGGCTTTCTTT. Translating it yields CASSTGPSEGAFF.

V usage is TRBV2 and J usage is TRBJ1-5, with TRBD1 matching 10 bases. Germline CDR1 is SNHLY and CDR2 is FYNNEI. This CDR3 has 15 residues. Unmatched junction bases numbered 3, after V lost 6 bases and J lost 1 base. The CDR3 bases are TGTGCCAGCAGCGCGGACAGGGGGAGCAATCAGCCCCAGCATTTT. Protein product: CASSADRGSNQPQHF.

This sequence joins TRBV6-2 or TRBV6-3 and TRBJ1-2; no clear D. This CDR3 has 13 residues. The germline gives CDR1 MNHEY, CDR2 SVGEGT. Between the trimmed V and J ends, which lost 2 bases and 5 bases, there was a span of 9 bases. The CDR3 DNA follows: TGTGCCAGCAGTTACCCTGGCCAATATGGCTACACCTTC. It is translated as CASSYPGQYGYTF.

This clone was seen just once. The chain links TRBV2 to TRBJ1-1, with D unresolved. Germline loops: CDR1 SNHLY, CDR2 FYNNEI. The CDR3 totals 15 residues. Trimming took off 5 bases at V and 9 bases at J, with 22 bases between the two ends. CDR3 protein: CASSPPRRWQTQAFF. CDR3 DNA: TGTGCCAGCAGTCCCCCTAGGAGGTGGCAGACCCAAGCTTTCTTT. The full variable domain, in which reference TRBV2 and TRBJ1-1 provide the parts outside the CDR3, is EPEVTQTPSHQVTQMGQEVILRCVPISNHLYFYWYRQILGQKVEFLVSFYNNEISEKSEIFDDQFSVERPDGSNFTLKIRSTKLEDSAMYFCASSPPRRWQTQAFFGQGTRLTVV.

The CDR3 DNA reads as TGTGCCAGTAGTATAAGGGGACAAGGCAATCAGCCCCAGCATTTT. This gives the protein CASSIRGQGNQPQHF. The rearrangement links TRBV19 to TRBJ1-5, with D maybe TRBD1 (6 bases). The V and J ends lost 2 bases and 2 bases respectively, with 10 bases between them. Germline CDR1 and CDR2: LNHDA and SQIVND (reference sequence). The CDR3 length is 15 residues.

The chain recombines TRBV27 with TRBJ2-1; 8 bases are a match to TRBD1. The germline V gene encodes CDR1 MNHEY and CDR2 SMNVEV (reference sequence). The CDR3 runs 15 residues. The V and J ends lost 3 bases and 9 bases, in that order; junction bases with no gene match: 10. Here the CDR3 DNA reads TGTGCCAGCAGTTTGTCGTCAGGGGGCTTCTTTGAGCAGTTCTTC. Protein product: CASSLSSGGFFEQFF.

The J gene is TRBJ1-1, the V gene TRBV14; D is uncertain. Germline V gene lookup returns CDR1 SGHDN and CDR2 FVKESK. There are 14 residues in the CDR3. V was clipped by 3 bases and J by 0 bases, with 8 bases between them. CDR3 region: CASSHLSLNTEAFF. The CDR3 DNA reads as TGTGCCAGCAGCCATTTAAGCCTGAACACTGAAGCTTTCTTT.

The gene calls are TRBV19 and TRBJ1-2; 7 bases fit TRBD1. CDR1 is LNHDA, CDR2 SQIVND, per germline (reference sequence). The ends lost 5 bases at V and 0 bases at J; junction bases unmatched: 3. This CDR3 has 14 residues. This CDR3 is CASSPTGTNYGYTF. Here the CDR3 DNA reads TGTGCCAGTAGTCCGACAGGGACTAACTATGGCTACACCTTC.

This chain joins TRBV3-1 (or the pseudogene TRBV3-2) and TRBJ2-7; 9 bases map to TRBD2. CDR1 is LGHDT, CDR2 YNNKEL, per germline (reference sequence). Losses at the gene ends were 0 bases for V and 3 bases for J; bases not matched to a gene: 15. This CDR3 spans 19 amino acids. CDR3 sequence (DNA): TGTGCCAGCAGCCAAGAAGAACCTAGAGTTCTAGCGGGGCGCTACGAGCAGTACTTC. Its translation is CASSQEEPRVLAGRYEQYF.

The chain has TRBV19 and TRBJ1-2; D possibly corresponds to TRBD1 (6 bases). V was trimmed by 3 bases and J by 1 base, leaving 9 bases between them. Looked up from germline, CDR1 is LNHDA and CDR2 is SQIVND (reference sequence). The CDR3 consists of 14 residues. The CDR3 coding sequence is TGTGCCAGTAGTATGGGGGCGGTTAACTATGGCTACACCTTC. Protein: CASSMGAVNYGYTF.

The chain combines TRBV3-1 (or the pseudogene TRBV3-2) with TRBJ2-7, with TRBD2 matching over 12 bases. Germline V gene sequence: CDR1 LGHDT, CDR2 YNNKEL (reference sequence). Trimming took 1 base from V and 5 from J; bases not matched to a gene: 9. CDR3 length: 17 residues. The chain's CDR3 is CASSQAYLAGGGNEQYF. DNA of the CDR3: TGTGCCAGCAGCCAAGCCTACCTAGCGGGGGGGGGAAACGAGCAGTACTTC.

The J gene is TRBJ1-6, the V gene TRBV19, with D uncertain. The CDR3 loop spans 13 amino acids. With 0 bases removed from V and 8 bases from J, the gap between germline ends came to 5 bases. CDR1 and CDR2 (germline): LNHDA, SQIVND (reference sequence). CDR3 sequence (DNA): TGTGCCAGTAGTATAGATCCGGATTCACCCCTCCACTTT. Residues: CASSIDPDSPLHF.

This clone came up once. The chain links TRBV27 to TRBJ2-1; D gene ambiguous. The V gene's germline CDR1 is MNHEY and CDR2 SMNVEV (reference sequence). V lost 5 bases and J lost 0, with 8 bases in between. This CDR3 spans 14 amino acids. CDR3 DNA sequence: TGTGCCAGCAGTCTCTCGCGCTCCTACAATGAGCAGTTCTTC. It specifies CASSLSRSYNEQFF.

This chain uses TRBV5-4 with TRBJ2-7; 9 nucleotides align to TRBD2. V dropped 2 bases and J dropped 0; count of bases not matched to a gene: 9. The CDR3 loop spans 17 amino acids. Germline V gene data show CDR1 as SGHNT and CDR2 as YYREEE (reference sequence). CDR3 DNA sequence: TGTGCCAGCAGCTTTACCAGCGGGAGGATGAGCTCCTACGAGCAGTACTTC. Its protein is CASSFTSGRMSSYEQYF.

V and J are TRBV7-2 and TRBJ1-2; 8 bases are a match to TRBD1. Germline V gene sequence: CDR1 SGHTA, CDR2 FQGNSA. The CDR3 totals 16 residues. Trimming took 3 bases from V and 4 from J; bases not matched to a gene: 10. In DNA, the CDR3 is TGTGCCAGCAGCTTCCGACAGGGGCAAGCCACCTATGGCTACACCTTC. Translated, it gives CASSFRQGQATYGYTF.

The rearrangement links TRBV29-1 to TRBJ1-3; a weak D match, TRBD1 (6 bases). Trimming stripped 0 bases from V and 8 bases from J, with 11 bases between. There are 13 residues in the CDR3. CDR1 is SQVTM, CDR2 ANQGSEA, per germline. The CDR3 DNA sequence: TGCAGCGTTGAAGATCAAGGGGGACACACCATATATTTT. Protein product: CSVEDQGGHTIYF.

This chain links TRBV7-2 with TRBJ2-7, with 14 nucleotides matching TRBD2. Germline-derived CDR1 and CDR2 are SGHTA and FQGNSA. Trimming cost V 5 bases and J 7 bases; bases outside gene matches: 4. This CDR3 contains 14 residues. The CDR3 region has the DNA TGTGCCAGCAGCATGGGACTAGCGGGAGTGGAGCAGTACTTC. Translated, it gives CASSMGLAGVEQYF.

The V and J genes are TRBV28 and TRBJ1-6; D uncertain. Trimming left V 3 bases short and J 7 bases short, with 10 bases between. CDR1 is MDHEN and CDR2 is SYDVKM in the germline V gene. CDR3 size: 14 residues. The CDR3 reads CASSLTHNNSPLHF. The CDR3 DNA is TGTGCCAGCAGTTTGACACATAACAATTCACCCCTCCACTTT.

CDR3 DNA: TGTGCCACCAGTGATACTAGCGGACCGCAAGAGACCCAGTACTTC. Its protein is CATSDTSGPQETQYF. V gene TRBV24-1 combines with J gene TRBJ2-5, with 8 bases matching TRBD2. The V segment lost 3 bases and the J segment 2 bases; nucleotides outside the gene matches: 4. Germline V CDR1 and CDR2: KGHDR, SFDVKD. The CDR3 runs 15 residues.

This chain links TRBV27 with TRBJ1-2; possible D gene TRBD1, 6 bases. The germline V gene has CDR1 MNHEY and CDR2 SMNVEV (reference sequence). The V end was cut by 2 bases, the J end by 2 bases, with 9 bases between. The CDR3 contains 14 residues. The CDR3 reads CASSLGQGNYGYTF. CDR3 nucleotides: TGTGCCAGCAGTTTAGGTCAGGGGAACTATGGCTACACCTTC.

The rearrangement links TRBV2 to TRBJ1-5, with unresolved D. The CDR3 has 17 residues. V was trimmed by 7 bases and J by 2 bases, leaving 21 bases between them. Germline V CDR1 and CDR2: SNHLY, FYNNEI. DNA for the CDR3: TGTGCCAGCATGGACTCCCCTTCGATAGCAGGCAATCAGCCCCAGCATTTT. Its translation: CASMDSPSIAGNQPQHF.

The chain couples TRBV9 to TRBJ1-6; possible D gene TRBD1, 5 bases. This CDR3 is built from 15 residues. The V gene's germline CDR1 is SGDLS and CDR2 YYNGEE. V gave up 3 bases and J gave up 1 base, with 8 bases separating them. DNA of the CDR3: TGTGCCAGCAGCGCCCCAGGGTCCTATAATTCACCCCTCCACTTT. Protein product: CASSAPGSYNSPLHF.